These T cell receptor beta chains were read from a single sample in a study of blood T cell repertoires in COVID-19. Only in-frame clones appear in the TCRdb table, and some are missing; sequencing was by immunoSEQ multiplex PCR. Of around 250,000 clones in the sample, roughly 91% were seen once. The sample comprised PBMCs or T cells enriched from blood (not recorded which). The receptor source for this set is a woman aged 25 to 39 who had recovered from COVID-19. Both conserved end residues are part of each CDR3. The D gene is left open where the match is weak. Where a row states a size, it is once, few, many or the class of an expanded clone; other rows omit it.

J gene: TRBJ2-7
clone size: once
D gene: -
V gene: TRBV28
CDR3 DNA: TGTGCCAGCAGCCTTGAGGGCAGGAGCTCCTACGAGCAGTACTTC
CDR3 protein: CASSLEGRSSYEQYF

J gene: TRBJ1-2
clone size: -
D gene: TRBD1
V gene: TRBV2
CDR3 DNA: TGTGCCAGCAGTATTGGACAGGGGGCGTTCTATGGCTACACCTTC
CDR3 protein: CASSIGQGAFYGYTF

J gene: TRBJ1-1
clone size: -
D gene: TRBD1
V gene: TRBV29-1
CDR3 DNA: TGCAGCGTTGAAGGGACAGGGTGGACTGAAGCTTTCTTT
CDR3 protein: CSVEGTGWTEAFF

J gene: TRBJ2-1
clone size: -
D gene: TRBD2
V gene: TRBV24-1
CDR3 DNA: TGTGCCACCAGTGACCGCGGGACTAGCGGGAGTCGGAATGAGCAGTTCTTC
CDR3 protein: CATSDRGTSGSRNEQFF

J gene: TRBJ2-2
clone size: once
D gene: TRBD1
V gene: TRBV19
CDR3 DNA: TGTGCCAGTAGTATTGAGAACAGGGGGTTGAGGACCGGGGAGCTGTTTTTT
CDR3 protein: CASSIENRGLRTGELFF

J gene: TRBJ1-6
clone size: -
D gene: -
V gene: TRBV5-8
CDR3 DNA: TGTGCCAGCAGCTTGGAACGGAATTCACCCCTCCACTTT
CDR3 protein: CASSLERNSPLHF

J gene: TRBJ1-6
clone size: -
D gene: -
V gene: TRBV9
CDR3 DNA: TGTGCCAGCAGCGCAAAAGGGGTTAATTCACCCCTCCACTTT
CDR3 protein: CASSAKGVNSPLHF

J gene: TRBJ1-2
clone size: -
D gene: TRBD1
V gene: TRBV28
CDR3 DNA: TGTGCCAGCAGTTCGCCGGGGGGACAGGTTAACTATGGCTACACCTTC
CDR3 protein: CASSSPGGQVNYGYTF

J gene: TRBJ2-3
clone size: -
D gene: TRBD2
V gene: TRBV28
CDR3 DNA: TGTGCCAGCAGTCCAACGGGACTAGCGGGAAGCACAGATACGCAGTATTTT
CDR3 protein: CASSPTGLAGSTDTQYF

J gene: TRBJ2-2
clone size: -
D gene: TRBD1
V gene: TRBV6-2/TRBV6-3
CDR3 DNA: TGTGCCAGCAGTTTCGGGACAGGGACTTACACCGGGGAGCTGTTTTTT
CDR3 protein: CASSFGTGTYTGELFF

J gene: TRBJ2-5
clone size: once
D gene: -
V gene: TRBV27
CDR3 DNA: TGTGCCAGCAGTGTAAACCAAGAGACCCAGTACTTC
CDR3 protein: CASSVNQETQYF

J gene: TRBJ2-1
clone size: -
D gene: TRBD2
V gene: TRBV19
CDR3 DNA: TGTGCCAGTAGGTGGACTAGCGGGACGTACAATGAGCAGTTCTTC
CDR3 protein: CASRWTSGTYNEQFF

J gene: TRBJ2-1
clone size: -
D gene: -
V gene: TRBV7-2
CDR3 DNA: TGTGCCAGCAGCCATGGGGGGGCCTTAAATGAGCAGTTCTTC
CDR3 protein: CASSHGGALNEQFF

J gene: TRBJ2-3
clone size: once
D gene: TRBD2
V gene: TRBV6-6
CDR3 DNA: TGTGCCAGCAGTCCCCTTCGGGGTAGAGGGAGGGCAGATACGCAGTATTTT
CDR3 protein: CASSPLRGRGRADTQYF

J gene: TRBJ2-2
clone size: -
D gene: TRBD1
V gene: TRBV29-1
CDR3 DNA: TGCAGCGTAAGGGACAGCAACACCGGGGAGCTGTTTTTT
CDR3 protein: CSVRDSNTGELFF

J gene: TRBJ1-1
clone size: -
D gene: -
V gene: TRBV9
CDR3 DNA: TGTGCCAGCAGCGTAGGGAGCGGGCCTGAAGCTTTCTTT
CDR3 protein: CASSVGSGPEAFF

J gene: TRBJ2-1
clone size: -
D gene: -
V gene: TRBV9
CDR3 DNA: TGTGCCAGCAGCCCACACTCGGGGGAGTTTGGGAATGAGCAGTTCTTC
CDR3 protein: CASSPHSGEFGNEQFF

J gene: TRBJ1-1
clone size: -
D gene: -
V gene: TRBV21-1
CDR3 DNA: TGTGCCAGCAGCAAAGTTCCCTCCGACAGGGAGGCTTTCTTT
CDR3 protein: CASSKVPSDREAFF

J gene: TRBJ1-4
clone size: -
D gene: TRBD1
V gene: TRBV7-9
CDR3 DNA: TGTGCCAGCAGCTTGGGACAGGACAATGAAAAACTGTTTTTT
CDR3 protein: CASSLGQDNEKLFF

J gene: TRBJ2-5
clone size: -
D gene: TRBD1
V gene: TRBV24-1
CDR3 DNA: TGTGCCACCAGTGATGTGGGACAGCTTCAAGAGACCCAGTACTTC
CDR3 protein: CATSDVGQLQETQYF

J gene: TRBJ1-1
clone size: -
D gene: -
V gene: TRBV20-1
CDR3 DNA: TGCAGTGCTGACCGGGATCAAGCTTTCTTT
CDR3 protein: CSADRDQAFF

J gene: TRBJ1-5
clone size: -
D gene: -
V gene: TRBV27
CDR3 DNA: TGTGCCAGCAGTTTATCGACACAGGGTATTAATCAGCCCCAGCATTTT
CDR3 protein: CASSLSTQGINQPQHF

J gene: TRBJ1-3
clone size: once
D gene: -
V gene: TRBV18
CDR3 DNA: TGTGCCAGCTCATCAAGAGGGCCCGGCTCTGGAAACACCATATATTTT
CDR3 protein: CASSSRGPGSGNTIYF

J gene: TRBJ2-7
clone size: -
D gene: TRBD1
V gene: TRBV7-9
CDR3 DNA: TGTGCCAGCAGTCTTCCCGGGACAGGCTCCTACGAGCAGTACTTC
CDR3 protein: CASSLPGTGSYEQYF

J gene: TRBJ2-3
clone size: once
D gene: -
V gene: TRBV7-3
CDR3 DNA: TGTGCCAGCAGTTATTCGGGGTCAGATACGCAGTATTTT
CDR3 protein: CASSYSGSDTQYF

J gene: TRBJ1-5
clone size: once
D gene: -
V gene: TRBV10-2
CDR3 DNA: TGCGCCAGCAGTGGAGAGTGGAGCAATCAGCCCCAGCATTTT
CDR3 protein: CASSGEWSNQPQHF

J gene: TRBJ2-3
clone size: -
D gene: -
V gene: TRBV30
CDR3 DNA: TGTGCCTGGAGTGATGGAGGTCGCACAGATACGCAGTATTTT
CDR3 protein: CAWSDGGRTDTQYF

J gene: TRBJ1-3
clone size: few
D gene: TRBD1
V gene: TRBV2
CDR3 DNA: TGTGCCAGCAGGGAGGACAGGACAGTCTCTGGAAACACCATATATTTT
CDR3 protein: CASREDRTVSGNTIYF

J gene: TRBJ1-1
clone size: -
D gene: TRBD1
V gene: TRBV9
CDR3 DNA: TGTGCCAGCAGCCCCGTATCGGGACAGCTCAGGTGGGCTTTCTTT
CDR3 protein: CASSPVSGQLRWAFF

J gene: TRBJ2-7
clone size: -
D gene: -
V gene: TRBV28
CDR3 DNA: TGTGCCATCCAGGGTACACTCTACGAGCAGTACTTC
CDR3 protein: CAIQGTLYEQYF

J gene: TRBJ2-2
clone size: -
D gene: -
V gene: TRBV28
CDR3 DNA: TGTGCCAGCAGTTTTCCCTCTCCCCCGGGACAGAACACCGGGGAGCTGTTTTTT
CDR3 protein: CASSFPSPPGQNTGELFF

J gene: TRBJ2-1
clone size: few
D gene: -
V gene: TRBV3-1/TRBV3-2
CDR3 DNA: TGTGCCAGCAGCCAAGATCGGGGGAGTTACGATAATGAGCAGTTCTTC
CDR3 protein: CASSQDRGSYDNEQFF

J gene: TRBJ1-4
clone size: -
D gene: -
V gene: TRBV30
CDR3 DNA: TGTGCCTGGAGGGGGGGGAAGGGCACTAATGAAAAACTGTTTTTT
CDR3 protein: CAWRGGKGTNEKLFF

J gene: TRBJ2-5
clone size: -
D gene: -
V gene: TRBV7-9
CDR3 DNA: TGTGCCAGCAGCTCCAGCGACTTGTACCAAGAGACCCAGTACTTC
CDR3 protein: CASSSSDLYQETQYF

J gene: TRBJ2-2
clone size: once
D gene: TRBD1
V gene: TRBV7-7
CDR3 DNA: TGTGCTAGCAGCCCCTGGACAGGGGGCGTCACCGGGGAGCTGTTTTTT
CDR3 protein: CASSPWTGGVTGELFF

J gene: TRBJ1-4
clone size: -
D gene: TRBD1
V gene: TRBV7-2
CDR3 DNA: TGTGCCAGCAGCTTACCCCGGGACAGCCATGAAAAACTGTTTTTT
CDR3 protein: CASSLPRDSHEKLFF

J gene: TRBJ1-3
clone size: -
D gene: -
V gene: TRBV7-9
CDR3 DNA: TGTGCCAGCAGCTCGACATACTCTGGAAACACCATATATTTT
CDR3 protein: CASSSTYSGNTIYF

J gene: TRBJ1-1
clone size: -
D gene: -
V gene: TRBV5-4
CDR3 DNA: TGTGCCAGCAGCTTGTTTGAGATCACTGAAGCTTTCTTT
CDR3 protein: CASSLFEITEAFF

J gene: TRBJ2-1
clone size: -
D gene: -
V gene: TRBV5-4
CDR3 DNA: TGTGCCAGCAGCTTTGTTGCGGGATCATACAATGAGCAGTTCTTC
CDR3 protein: CASSFVAGSYNEQFF

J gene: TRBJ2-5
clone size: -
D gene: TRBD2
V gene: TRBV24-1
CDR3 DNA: TGTGCCACCAGTGATTTAACTAGCGGGGCTCAAGAGACCCAGTACTTC
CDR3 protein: CATSDLTSGAQETQYF

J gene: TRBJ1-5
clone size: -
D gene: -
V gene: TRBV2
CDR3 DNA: TGTGCCAGCAGCGCGTGGGGGCAAGGCAATCAGCCCCAGCATTTT
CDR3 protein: CASSAWGQGNQPQHF

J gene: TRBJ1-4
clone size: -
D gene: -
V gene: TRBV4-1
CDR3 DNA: TGCGCCAGCAGCCAAGACCAGGGCGGAAAACTGTTTTTT
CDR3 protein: CASSQDQGGKLFF